The T cell receptor beta chain under discussion was sequenced for a study of blood T cell repertoires in COVID-19. Only in-frame clones appear in the TCRdb table, and some are missing; sequencing was by immunoSEQ multiplex PCR. The profile shows approximately 67,000 clones, around 85% of them singletons. This CDR3 has 16 residues. Germline V gene data show CDR1 as SGHRS and CDR2 as YFSETQ. Trimming took 4 bases from V and 1 from J; bases not matched to a gene: 2. Worth noting for this clone: This specimen includes other DNA sequences encoding the same CDR3.

The sample consisted of peripheral blood. The sequence was obtained from a woman of 80 years or more with acute or convalescent COVID-19. The chain joins TRBV5-1 to TRBJ2-5; TRBD2 matches 15 bases. The CDR3 sequence: CASSPGLAGGQETQYF. CDR3 coding DNA: TGCGCCAGCAGCCCGGGACTAGCGGGGGGCCAAGAGACCCAGTACTTC.